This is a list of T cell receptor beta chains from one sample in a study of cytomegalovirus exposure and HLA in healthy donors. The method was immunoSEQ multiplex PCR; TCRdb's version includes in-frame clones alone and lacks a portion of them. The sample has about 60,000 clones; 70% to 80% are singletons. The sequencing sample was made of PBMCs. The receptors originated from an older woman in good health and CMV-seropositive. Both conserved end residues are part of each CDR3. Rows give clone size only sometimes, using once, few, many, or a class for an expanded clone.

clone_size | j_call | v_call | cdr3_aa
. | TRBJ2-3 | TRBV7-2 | CASRRHATDTQYF
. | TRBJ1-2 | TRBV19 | CASSTGGTATNYGYTF
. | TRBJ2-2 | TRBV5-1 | CASSFEGTGELFF
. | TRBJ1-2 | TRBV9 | CASSRVHDGGYTF
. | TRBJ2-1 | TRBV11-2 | CASSLNVGQGKHNEQFF
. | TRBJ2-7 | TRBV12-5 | CASGEDRVGGEQYF
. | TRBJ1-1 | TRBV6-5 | CASRQGLTGTEAFF
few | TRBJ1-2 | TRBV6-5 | CASSLRAPQGNYGYTF
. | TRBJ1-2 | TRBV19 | CASSTTIQGLFYGYTF
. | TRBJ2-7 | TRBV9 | CASSGRRQGDSRREQYF
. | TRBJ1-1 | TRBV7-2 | CASSSRTGVDPEAFF
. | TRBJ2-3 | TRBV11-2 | CASSLPRGPSETQYF
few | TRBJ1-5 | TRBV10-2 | CASSGSSSNQPQHF
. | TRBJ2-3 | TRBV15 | CATSRDTTNTDTQYF
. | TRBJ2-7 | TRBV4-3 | CASSQDHRELEPYEQYF
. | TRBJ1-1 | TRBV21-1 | CASSPEAVSPNTEAFF
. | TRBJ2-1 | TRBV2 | CASSLAGEQFF
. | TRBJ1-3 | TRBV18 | CASSPGTAASGNTIYF
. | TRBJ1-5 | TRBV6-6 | CASSYSAGNSNQPQHF
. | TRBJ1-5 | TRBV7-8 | CASSLDGHNQPQHF
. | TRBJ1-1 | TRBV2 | CASSPGTAVGTEAFF
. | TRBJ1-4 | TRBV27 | CASSLGTPNEKLFF
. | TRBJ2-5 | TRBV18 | CASSPPTVKETQYF
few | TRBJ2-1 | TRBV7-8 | CASSTPWGGAYNEQFF
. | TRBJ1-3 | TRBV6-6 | CASREPIQSGNTIYF
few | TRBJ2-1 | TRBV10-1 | CASSESRQVTNYNEQFF
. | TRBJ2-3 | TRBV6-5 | CASRGTSGSTDTQYF
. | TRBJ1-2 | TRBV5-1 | CASSLDWHRGYTF
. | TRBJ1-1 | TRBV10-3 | CAISESAGGRLDDTEAFF
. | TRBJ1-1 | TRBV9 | CASSSPTGENTEAFF
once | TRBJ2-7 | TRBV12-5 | CASGLAGGNEQYF
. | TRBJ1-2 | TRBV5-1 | CASSLFELGGYGYTF
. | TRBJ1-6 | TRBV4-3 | CASTRDRRYNSPLHF
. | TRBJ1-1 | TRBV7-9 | CASREETTEAFF
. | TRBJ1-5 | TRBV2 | CASSEFLKVGQGGKPQHF
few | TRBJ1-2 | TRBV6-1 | CASSITGFDGYTF
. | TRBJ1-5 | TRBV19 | CASSPAGTTNQPQHF
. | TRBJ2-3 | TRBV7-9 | CASQLGTSYLTDTQYF
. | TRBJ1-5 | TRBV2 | CASSVSRQGAGQPQHF
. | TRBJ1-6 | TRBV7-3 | CASSKGRTGDSPLHF
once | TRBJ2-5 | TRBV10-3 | CATGENAETQYF
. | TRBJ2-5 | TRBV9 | CASSAPGTSGGRTQYF
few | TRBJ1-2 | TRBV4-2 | CASSQGGTPGDYGYTF
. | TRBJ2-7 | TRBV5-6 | CASSLLGLAGGYEQYF
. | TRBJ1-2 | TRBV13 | CASSLSGAYGYTF
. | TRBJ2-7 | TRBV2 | CASSGQGALDEQYF
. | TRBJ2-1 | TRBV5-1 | CASSFIPQGTYNEQFF
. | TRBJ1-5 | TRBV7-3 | CASSPSSNQPQHF
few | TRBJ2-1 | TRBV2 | CASRQTSGGYEQFF
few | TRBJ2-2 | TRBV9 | CASSARLAGTGELFF
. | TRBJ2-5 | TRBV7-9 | CASSLDFRGGKTQYF
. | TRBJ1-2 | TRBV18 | CASSPPAGKNYGYTF
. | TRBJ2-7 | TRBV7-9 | CSSSPRDSEQYF
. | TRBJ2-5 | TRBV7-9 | CSSSLILRTEETQYF
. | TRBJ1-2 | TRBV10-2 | CASKRGQNYGYTF